What follows are 29 T cell receptor beta chains derived from one specimen sequenced in a study of cytomegalovirus exposure and HLA in healthy donors (dated by TCRdb to about 2017). The library came from the immunoSEQ multiplex PCR assay. The multiplex PCR relied on a mix of 60 forward primers for TCR Vbeta segments and 13 reverse primers for TCR Jbeta segments. In TCRdb, the immuneACCESS table is reduced to in-frame sequences with V and J assigned. These tables do not hold every clone; where another copy was compared, an unresolved V gene accounts for under half, and the others remain unexplained. The sample's own table lists about 170,000 clones. 0.7% to 0.8% of the sample rests with the top ten. The specimen sequenced was PBMCs. The receptors derive from a young woman in good health and CMV-seropositive.

V and J are TRBV5-4 and TRBJ2-7, with a possible D match to TRBD2 (5 bases). V was shortened by 3 bases and J by 4 bases, with 14 bases between the two germline ends. This CDR3 has 14 residues. Looked up from germline, CDR1 is SGHNT and CDR2 is YYREEE (reference sequence). The CDR3 nucleotides are TGTGCCAGCAGCTCCACTAGGGCTGAGTACGAGCAGTACTTC. Translating it yields CASSSTRAEYEQYF.

The CDR3 region is CASSLDTGATEAFF. The CDR3 nucleotides are TGCGCCAGCAGCTTGGATACAGGGGCCACTGAAGCTTTCTTT. The chain is built from TRBV5-1 and TRBJ1-1; 7 nucleotides line up with TRBD1. CDR1 is SGHRS and CDR2 is YFSETQ in the germline V gene. The CDR3 has 14 amino acids. Trimming took 0 bases from V and 4 from J; bases not matched to a gene: 3.

The J gene is TRBJ1-1, the V gene TRBV7-9; 7 bases match TRBD1. Trimming at V came to 4 bases and at J to 5 bases, leaving 16 bases not matched to a gene. CDR3 length: 17 amino acids. In germline, CDR1 is SEHNR, CDR2 FQNEAQ (reference sequence). CDR3 sequence: CASSSDARTGLRTEAFF. CDR3 DNA sequence: TGTGCCAGCAGCTCTGACGCTCGGACAGGTCTTAGGACTGAAGCTTTCTTT.

The chain uses TRBV2 and TRBJ1-2; D not certain. The CDR3 loop spans 13 amino acids. V lost 3 bases and J 7 bases, leaving 12 bases between the germline ends. The germline gives CDR1 SNHLY, CDR2 FYNNEI. In DNA form, the CDR3 reads TGTGCCAGCAGTGACGAGGGAGGAGGTGGCTACACCTTC. As protein: CASSDEGGGGYTF. Drawing the rest from reference TRBV2 and TRBJ1-2, the complete variable domain is EPEVTQTPSHQVTQMGQEVILRCVPISNHLYFYWYRQILGQKVEFLVSFYNNEISEKSEIFDDQFSVERPDGSNFTLKIRSTKLEDSAMYFCASSDEGGGGYTFGSGTRLTVV.

V and J are TRBV18 and TRBJ1-3; no firm D call. Per the germline V gene, CDR1 is KGHSH and CDR2 is LQKENI. V was trimmed by 3 bases and J by 2 bases, leaving 11 bases between them. This CDR3 region has 15 residues. The CDR3: CASSPGRETGNTIYF. The CDR3 nucleotides read TGTGCCAGCTCACCCGGACGGGAAACTGGAAACACCATATATTTT.

V and J are TRBV7-9 and TRBJ1-1; D gene uncertain. Trimming pared 1 base from V and 6 bases from J, leaving 12 bases between. Germline V gives CDR1 SEHNR, CDR2 FQNEAQ (reference sequence). The CDR3 has 14 amino acids. The CDR3 is CASSLVAVTAEAFF. The CDR3 DNA follows: TGTGCCAGCAGCTTAGTTGCGGTAACCGCTGAAGCTTTCTTT.

The chain couples TRBV4-3 to TRBJ1-1; 9 bases align to TRBD1. V lost 3 bases and J lost 7; bases outside the gene matches: 3. This CDR3 spans 13 amino acids. CDR1 and CDR2 (germline): LGHNA, YSLEER. The CDR3 protein is CASSQGTGIEAFF. The CDR3 DNA sequence: TGCGCCAGCAGCCAGGGGACAGGGATTGAAGCTTTCTTT.

The chain employs TRBV11-3 and TRBJ1-1; a weak D match, TRBD1 (6 bases). V lost 5 bases and J 2 bases, leaving 12 bases between the germline ends. The germline gives CDR1 SGHNT, CDR2 YENEEA. The CDR3 totals 14 residues. CDR3 region: CASSPRTANTEAFF. CDR3 DNA sequence: TGTGCCAGCAGCCCAAGGACAGCAAACACTGAAGCTTTCTTT. Complete variable domain (other parts from reference TRBV11-3 and TRBJ1-1): EAGVVQSPRYKIIEKKQPVAFWCNPISGHNTLYWYLQNLGQGPELLIRYENEEAVDDSQLPKDRFSAERLKGVDSTLKIQPAELGDSAVYLCASSPRTANTEAFFGQGTRLTVV.

About this clone: Other nucleotide sequences in the sample specify the same CDR3. The chain carries TRBV27 and TRBJ1-2; 8 positions match TRBD1. V lost 5 bases and J lost 4; bases outside the gene matches: 3. CDR3 size: 13 residues. The V gene's germline CDR1 is MNHEY and CDR2 SMNVEV (reference sequence). The CDR3 sequence is CASSPGTGYGYTF. In nucleotides, the CDR3 is TGTGCCAGCAGTCCTGGGACAGGCTATGGCTACACCTTC.

The V and J genes are TRBV6-5 and TRBJ2-7, with 9 nucleotides matching TRBD2. The CDR3 is made up of 15 amino acids. CDR1 and CDR2 from the germline V gene are MNHEY and SVGAGI. The junction had 11 bases not matched to a gene; V was cut back by 5 bases and J by 6 bases. CDR3 sequence (DNA): TGTGCCAGCAGTCCTCCCCTAGCGGGAAAGGGCGAGCAGTACTTC. As protein: CASSPPLAGKGEQYF.

The rearrangement joins TRBV21-1 to TRBJ2-5; the D call in the table, TRBD2, was not verified against the DNA. TRBV21-1 is an annotated pseudogene. The CDR3 is 18 residues long. This chain's CDR3 is CASSTPGLAGGRRETQYF. DNA of the CDR3: TGTGCCAGCAGCACCCCGGGACTAGCGGGGGGCCGCAGGGAGACCCAGTACTTC.

The chain is built from TRBV6-1 and TRBJ1-2; tentatively, D is TRBD1 (5 bases). Germline values: CDR1 MNHNS, CDR2 SASEGT. CDR3 size: 14 residues. V was clipped by 3 bases and J by 1 base, with 9 bases between them. CDR3 DNA sequence: TGTGCCAGCAGTGAGCAGGGAATTAACTATGGCTACACCTTC. Its protein is CASSEQGINYGYTF.

The J gene is TRBJ2-1, the V gene TRBV10-1; TRBD2 aligns across 11 bases. CDR3 length equals 14 residues. Losses at the gene ends were 6 bases for V and 5 bases for J; bases not matched to a gene: 3. The germline gives CDR1 WNHNN, CDR2 SYGVQD (reference sequence). The CDR3 loop is CASRAGLADNEQFF. CDR3 coding DNA: TGCGCCAGCAGGGCGGGACTAGCGGACAATGAGCAGTTCTTC.

CDR3 DNA sequence: TGCGCCAGCAGGCGGCAGGGAAACACTGAAGCTTTCTTT. Its protein product is CASRRQGNTEAFF. This chain connects TRBV5-1 to TRBJ1-1, with D possibly being TRBD1 (5 bases). Trimming removed 5 bases at V and 2 bases at J, with 10 bases between. The CDR3 is 13 amino acids. Germline V lookup: CDR1 SGHRS, CDR2 YFSETQ.

The chain uses TRBV27 and TRBJ1-4; D may be TRBD1 (5 bases). Trimming took off 3 bases at V and 4 bases at J, with 15 bases between the two ends. The CDR3 sequence is 16 residues long. Germline lookup yields CDR1 MNHEY and CDR2 SMNVEV (reference sequence). This chain's CDR3 is CASSFRQIRDNEKLFF. In nucleotides, the CDR3 is TGTGCCAGCAGTTTCCGACAGATAAGAGATAATGAAAAACTGTTTTTT.

The V call is TRBV7-2, the J call TRBJ2-7, with 11 bases that match TRBD2. The CDR3 totals 15 residues. CDR1 and CDR2 (germline): SGHTA, FQGNSA. The V and J ends lost 1 base and 2 bases, in that order; junction bases with no gene match: 1. The CDR3 nucleotides are TGTGCCAGCAGCTTAGGTAGCGGGGGGGCCTACGAGCAGTACTTC. Its protein product is CASSLGSGGAYEQYF.

The chain links TRBV4-1 to TRBJ1-2, with D possibly TRBD1 on 5 matching bases. Germline V CDR1 and CDR2: MGHRA, YSYEKL. This CDR3 is 15 amino acids long. Trimming shortened V by 0 bases and J by 8 bases, and 16 bases separated the two germline ends. CDR3 protein: CASSQERRGLGGYTF. As DNA, the CDR3 is TGCGCCAGCAGCCAAGAAAGGCGGGGGTTAGGAGGCTACACCTTC.

In regard to this clone: No DNA is shown, since the ends of the CDR3 on it are uncertain; the CDR3 is the one TCRdb lists. The V call is TRBV30, the J call TRBJ2-5; TRBD1 is the table's D call and was not checked against the DNA. The CDR3 length is 14 residues, termini included. From germline, CDR1 is GTSNPN and CDR2 SVGIG (reference sequence). The chain's CDR3 is CAWSVGTGADGRDF.

The chain couples TRBV5-6 to TRBJ1-6, with 8 nucleotides matching TRBD1. The V segment lost 4 bases and the J segment 5 bases; nucleotides outside the gene matches: 11. CDR3 length equals 17 residues. CDR1 and CDR2 (germline): SGHDT, YYEEEE. The CDR3 spells CASSPSPGGLNNSPLHF. The DNA for the CDR3 is TGTGCCAGCAGCCCCTCACCAGGGGGCCTAAATAATTCACCCCTCCACTTT.

The rearrangement uses TRBV25-1 and TRBJ2-2; TRBD2 matches 8 bases. The CDR3 is made up of 17 amino acids. The germline CDR1 and CDR2 sequences are MGHDK and SYGVNS. V lost 4 bases and J lost 6; bases outside the gene matches: 13. The CDR3 protein is CASSAPGAGVGAGELFF. CDR3 DNA: TGTGCCAGCAGTGCTCCAGGAGCGGGAGTAGGCGCCGGGGAGCTGTTTTTT.

The chain employs TRBV30 and TRBJ2-7, with D hard to call. V was clipped by 4 bases and J by 2 bases, with 9 bases between them. Germline loops: CDR1 GTSNPN, CDR2 SVGIG (reference sequence). The CDR3 is made up of 12 amino acids. CDR3 coding DNA: TGTGCCTGGAATACTGCGCCCTACGAGCAGTACTTC. It yields the protein CAWNTAPYEQYF.

The chain uses TRBV6-4 and TRBJ1-4, with no clear D. The CDR3 length is 14 residues. Germline assignment: CDR1 MRHNA and CDR2 SNTAGT. V lost 2 bases and J 3 bases, leaving 7 bases between the germline ends. The CDR3 DNA sequence: TGTGCCAGCAGTGACGGCGGGCCTAATGAAAAACTGTTTTTT. Protein sequence: CASSDGGPNEKLFF.

The chain couples TRBV19 to TRBJ2-3, with D hard to call. The CDR3 sequence is 12 residues long. Looked up from germline, CDR1 is LNHDA and CDR2 is SQIVND (reference sequence). The V and J ends lost 6 bases and 5 bases respectively, with 9 bases between them. CDR3 loop: CASSRDVDTQYF. The CDR3 DNA follows: TGTGCCAGTAGCCGAGATGTAGATACGCAGTATTTT.

The V call is TRBV12-5, the J call TRBJ2-7, with D possibly matching TRBD1 (6 bases). V lost 0 bases to trimming and J lost 3 bases, with 9 bases between them. This CDR3 is 14 amino acids long. CDR1 and CDR2 from the germline V gene are LGHNT and FRNRAP. The CDR3 region is CASGLVVQGYEQYF. CDR3 DNA sequence: TGTGCTAGTGGTTTGGTAGTACAGGGCTACGAGCAGTACTTC.

The rearrangement joins TRBV19 to TRBJ1-4; D is unresolved. V was cut by 3 bases and J by 8 bases, with 13 bases left in between. Germline values: CDR1 LNHDA, CDR2 SQIVND (reference sequence). The length of the CDR3 is 14 residues. CDR3 sequence: CASSMKPTGEKLFF. CDR3 nucleotide sequence: TGTGCCAGTAGTATGAAGCCCACCGGGGAAAAACTGTTTTTT.

The chain recombines TRBV2 with TRBJ1-6; D is uncertain. Germline loops: CDR1 SNHLY, CDR2 FYNNEI. Trimming cost V 8 bases and J 9 bases, with 17 bases left between them. The CDR3 spans 14 residues. The CDR3 region is CASVEEAPSSPLHF. As DNA, the CDR3 is TGTGCCAGCGTCGAGGAGGCCCCGAGTTCACCCCTCCACTTT.

The genes are TRBV5-1 and TRBJ2-3; a weak D match, TRBD2 (6 bases). CDR3 length: 14 amino acids. The germline V gene encodes CDR1 SGHRS and CDR2 YFSETQ. Trimming shortened V by 4 bases and J by 6 bases, and 15 bases separated the two germline ends. In nucleotides, the CDR3 is TGCGCCAGCAGCCCGTCGCTACGGGAGGATACGCAGTATTTT. Its translation is CASSPSLREDTQYF.

The chain couples TRBV6-5 to TRBJ2-1, with 9 nucleotides matching TRBD2. Unmatched junction bases numbered 10, after V lost 4 bases and J lost 6 bases. The CDR3 consists of 16 residues. CDR1 is MNHEY and CDR2 is SVGAGI in the germline V gene. CDR3 amino acids: CASSSRQLAGGNEQFF. The CDR3 nucleotides read TGTGCCAGCAGTTCGCGTCAACTAGCGGGCGGCAATGAGCAGTTCTTC.

This rearrangement joins TRBV7-2 to TRBJ2-3; unclear D gene. The CDR3 has 13 amino acids. V was trimmed by 5 bases and J by 6 bases, leaving 12 bases between them. The germline V gene encodes CDR1 SGHTA and CDR2 FQGNSA. CDR3 amino acids: CASSTTIEDTQYF. The CDR3 DNA follows: TGTGCCAGCAGCACCACGATCGAGGATACGCAGTATTTT.